This passage covers 11 T cell receptor beta chains from one sample sequenced in a study of CDR3 diversity in severe acne. TCRdb processed the PCR reads anew with MiXCR; each CDR3 protein has one entry. The sample lists about 93,000 distinct CDR3 sequences; about half were seen once. The sample consisted of blood. These receptors came from a male donor in good health, serving as a control.

In its sample, this clonotype was seen once. This sequence joins TRBV5-5 and TRBJ2-7; 8 nucleotides match TRBD2. With 4 bases clipped from V and 0 bases from J, the junction kept 6 bases outside the gene matches. Germline lookup yields CDR1 SGHKS and CDR2 YYEKEE (reference sequence). CDR3 length: 15 residues. The CDR3, as DNA: TGTGCCAGCAGCCCCCGGGAGGGCGGCTCCTACGAGCAGTACTTC. As protein: CASSPREGGSYEQYF.

This chain uses TRBV5-1 with TRBJ2-5; 11 bases line up with TRBD2. J was trimmed by 1 base and V by 2 bases; bases with no gene match: 7. Germline-derived CDR1 and CDR2 are SGHRS and YFSETQ. CDR3 length: 17 residues. The CDR3 sequence: CASSFGLAGGPQETQYF. CDR3 nucleotide sequence: TGCGCCAGCAGCTTTGGGCTAGCGGGAGGTCCCCAAGAGACCCAGTACTTC.

As to this clonotype: A read error may produce the germline difference seen at one junction end. CDR3 in amino acids: CASQGWVTGELFF. The CDR3 DNA reads TGTGCCAGCCAGGGCTGGGTGACCGGGGAGCTGTTTTTT. V and J are TRBV5-1 and TRBJ2-2; D perhaps matches TRBD1 (5 bases). There are 13 residues in the CDR3. The germline gives CDR1 SGHRS, CDR2 YFSETQ. Supplemented by reference TRBV5-1 and TRBJ2-2, the full variable domain reads KAGVTQTPRYLIKTRGQQVTLSCSPISGHRSVSWYQQTPGQGLQFLFEYFSETQRNKGNFPGRFSGRQFSNSRSEMNVSTLELGDSALYLCASQGWVTGELFFGEGSRLTVL.

The chain combines TRBV7-3 with TRBJ2-7; TRBD2 aligns across 8 bases. Germline CDR1 SGHTA, CDR2 FQGTGA. This CDR3 contains 15 residues. J gave up 7 bases and V 4 bases, and 12 bases lay outside the gene matches. Here the CDR3 reads CASSSIAGPYNEQYF. CDR3 DNA: TGTGCCAGCAGCTCGATAGCGGGGCCCTACAATGAGCAGTACTTC.

The chain combines TRBV5-1 with TRBJ1-2; 10 bases agree with TRBD1. The CDR3 contains 18 residues. Germline V lookup: CDR1 SGHRS, CDR2 YFSETQ. The ends lost 0 bases at V and 6 bases at J; junction bases unmatched: 14. CDR3 sequence: CASSLGPGTGAAIDGYTF. The CDR3 DNA follows: TGCGCCAGCAGCTTGGGTCCCGGGACAGGGGCCGCCATTGATGGCTACACCTTC.

As to this clonotype: The DNA is left out, because the CDR3 cannot be placed on it with certainty; the CDR3 is given as TCRdb lists it. The V gene is TRBV9, the J gene TRBJ2-2; the table's TRBD2 call for D was not verified on the DNA. The germline V gene has CDR1 SGDLS and CDR2 YYNGEE. 21 amino acids form the CDR3, both terminal residues included. This chain's CDR3 is CASSPRRAHEQYFGPGGELFF.

The chain recombines TRBV20-1 with TRBJ2-7, with D uncertain. Germline V gene sequence: CDR1 DFQATT, CDR2 SNEGSKA (reference sequence). V was clipped by 6 bases and J by 2 bases, with 14 bases between them. This CDR3 region has 13 residues. CDR3 loop: CSAQDPATYEQYF. The CDR3 DNA is TGCAGTGCCCAGGATCCGGCGACCTACGAGCAGTACTTC.

The chain has TRBV7-8 and TRBJ2-7, with TRBD2 matching over 15 bases. The germline V gene encodes CDR1 SGHVS and CDR2 FQNEAQ. The CDR3 is made up of 18 amino acids. The V segment lost 3 bases and the J segment 2 bases; nucleotides outside the gene matches: 8. CDR3 residues: CASSLGPGLAGGPYEQYF. In DNA form, the CDR3 reads TGTGCCAGCAGCTTGGGTCCGGGACTAGCGGGGGGCCCCTACGAGCAGTACTTC. The full variable domain, with the rest looked up from reference TRBV7-8 and TRBJ2-7, is GAGVSQSPRYKVAKRGQDVALRCDPISGHVSLFWYQQALGQGPEFLTYFQNEAQLDKSGLPSDRFFAERPEGSVSTLKIQRTQQEDSAVYLCASSLGPGLAGGPYEQYFGPGTRLTVT.

This clonotype has just a few counts. The gene calls are TRBV29-1 and TRBJ1-2; a weak D match, TRBD1 (5 bases). Germline V gene sequence: CDR1 SQVTM, CDR2 ANQGSEA. V dropped 1 base and J dropped 7 bases, with 13 bases sitting between them. The CDR3 sequence is 13 residues long. The CDR3 DNA reads as TGCAGCGTTGAAGCTGCAGGGCTGAGTGGCTACACCTTC. Amino acid sequence: CSVEAAGLSGYTF.

This clonotype was recorded many times. The chain has TRBV6-2 or TRBV6-3 and TRBJ2-2; no firm D call. This CDR3 is built from 14 residues. Germline lookup yields CDR1 MNHEY and CDR2 SVGEGT. V was trimmed by 6 bases and J by 6 bases, leaving 14 bases between them. CDR3 in DNA: TGTGCCAGCAGCAAACGTACGGAATCCGGGGAGCTGTTTTTT. Its translation: CASSKRTESGELFF.

The chain joins TRBV6-5 to TRBJ1-1; D is perhaps TRBD1 (6 bases). V was pared by 7 bases and J by 1 base, with 16 bases between. The CDR3 sequence is 15 residues long. Germline V gene sequence: CDR1 MNHEY, CDR2 SVGAGI. The CDR3 protein is CASMETQGGNTEAFF. CDR3 nucleotide sequence: TGTGCCAGCATGGAGACCCAAGGGGGGAACACTGAAGCTTTCTTT.